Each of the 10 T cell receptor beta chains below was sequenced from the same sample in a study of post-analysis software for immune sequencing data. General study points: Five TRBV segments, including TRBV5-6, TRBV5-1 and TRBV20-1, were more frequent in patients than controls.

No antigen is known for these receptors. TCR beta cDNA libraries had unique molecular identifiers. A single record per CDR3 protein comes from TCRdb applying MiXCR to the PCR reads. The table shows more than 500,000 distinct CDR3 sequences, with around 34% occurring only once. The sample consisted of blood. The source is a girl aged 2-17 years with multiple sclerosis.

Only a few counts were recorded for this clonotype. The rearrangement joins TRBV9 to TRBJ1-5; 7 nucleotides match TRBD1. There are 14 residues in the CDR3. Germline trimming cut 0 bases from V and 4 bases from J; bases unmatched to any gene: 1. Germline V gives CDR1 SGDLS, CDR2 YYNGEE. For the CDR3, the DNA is TGTGCCAGCAGCGTAGGACAGGGAAATCAGCCCCAGCATTTT. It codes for CASSVGQGNQPQHF.

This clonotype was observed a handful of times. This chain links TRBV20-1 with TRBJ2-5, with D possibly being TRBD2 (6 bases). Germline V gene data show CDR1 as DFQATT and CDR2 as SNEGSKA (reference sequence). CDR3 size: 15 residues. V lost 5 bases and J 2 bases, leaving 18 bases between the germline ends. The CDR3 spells CSADPPVGGQETQYF. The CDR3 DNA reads TGCAGTGCTGATCCACCCGTGGGGGGACAAGAGACCCAGTACTTC.

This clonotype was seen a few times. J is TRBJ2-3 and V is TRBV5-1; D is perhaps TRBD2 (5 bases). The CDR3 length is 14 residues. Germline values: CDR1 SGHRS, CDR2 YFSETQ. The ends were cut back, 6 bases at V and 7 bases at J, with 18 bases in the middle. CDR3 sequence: CASNNPGSGNTQYF. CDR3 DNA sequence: TGCGCCAGCAATAACCCGGGCTCCGGGAATACGCAGTATTTT. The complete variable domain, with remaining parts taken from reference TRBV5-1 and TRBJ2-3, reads KAGVTQTPRYLIKTRGQQVTLSCSPISGHRSVSWYQQTPGQGLQFLFEYFSETQRNKGNFPGRFSGRQFSNSRSEMNVSTLELGDSALYLCASNNPGSGNTQYFGPGTRLTVL.

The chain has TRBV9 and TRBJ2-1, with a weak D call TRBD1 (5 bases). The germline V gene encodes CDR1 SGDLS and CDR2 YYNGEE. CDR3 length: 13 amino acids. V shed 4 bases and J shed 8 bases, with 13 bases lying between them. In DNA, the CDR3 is TGTGCCAGCAGCACCCTTGGGGCCGATGAGCAGTTCTTC. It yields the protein CASSTLGADEQFF.

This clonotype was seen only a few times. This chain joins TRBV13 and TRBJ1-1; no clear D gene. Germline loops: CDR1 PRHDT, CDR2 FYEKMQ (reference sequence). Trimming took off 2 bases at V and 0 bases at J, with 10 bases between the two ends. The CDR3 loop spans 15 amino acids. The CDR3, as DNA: TGTGCCAGCAGCTTACGCGCATACATGAACACTGAAGCTTTCTTT. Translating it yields CASSLRAYMNTEAFF.

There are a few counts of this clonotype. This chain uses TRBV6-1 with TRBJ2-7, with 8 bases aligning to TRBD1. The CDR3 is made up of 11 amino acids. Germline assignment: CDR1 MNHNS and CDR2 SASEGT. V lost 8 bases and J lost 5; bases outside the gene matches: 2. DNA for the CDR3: TGTGCCAGCGACAGGGGCAACGAGCAGTACTTC. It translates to CASDRGNEQYF.

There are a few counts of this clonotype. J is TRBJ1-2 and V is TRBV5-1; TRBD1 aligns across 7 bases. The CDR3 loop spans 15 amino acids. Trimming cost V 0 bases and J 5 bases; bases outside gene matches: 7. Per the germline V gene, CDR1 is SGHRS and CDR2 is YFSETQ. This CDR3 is CASSLARGFEYGYTF. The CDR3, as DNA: TGCGCCAGCAGCTTGGCCAGGGGGTTTGAGTATGGCTACACCTTC.

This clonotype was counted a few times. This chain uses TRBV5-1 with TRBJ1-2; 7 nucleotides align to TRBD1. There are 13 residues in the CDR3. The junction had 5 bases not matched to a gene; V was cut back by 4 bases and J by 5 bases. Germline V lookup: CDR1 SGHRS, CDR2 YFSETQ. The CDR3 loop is CASSPTGEYGYTF. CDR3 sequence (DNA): TGCGCCAGCAGCCCAACAGGGGAGTATGGCTACACCTTC. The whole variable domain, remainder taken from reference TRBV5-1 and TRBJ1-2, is KAGVTQTPRYLIKTRGQQVTLSCSPISGHRSVSWYQQTPGQGLQFLFEYFSETQRNKGNFPGRFSGRQFSNSRSEMNVSTLELGDSALYLCASSPTGEYGYTFGSGTRLTVV.

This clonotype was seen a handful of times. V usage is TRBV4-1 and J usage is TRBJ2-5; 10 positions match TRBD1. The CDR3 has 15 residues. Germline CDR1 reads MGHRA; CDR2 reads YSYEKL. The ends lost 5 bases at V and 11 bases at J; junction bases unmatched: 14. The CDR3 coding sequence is TGCGCCAGCAGCGGGATCCGGGACAGGGGCGGGGAGCAGTACTTC. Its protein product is CASSGIRDRGGEQYF.

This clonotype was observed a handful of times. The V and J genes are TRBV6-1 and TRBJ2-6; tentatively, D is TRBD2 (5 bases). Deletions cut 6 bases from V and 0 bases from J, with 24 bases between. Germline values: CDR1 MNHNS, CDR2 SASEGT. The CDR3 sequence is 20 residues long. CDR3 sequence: CASSPTFDYRTISGANVLTF. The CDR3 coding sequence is TGTGCCAGCAGCCCGACCTTCGACTATAGGACGATCTCTGGGGCCAACGTCCTGACTTTC.